The 22 T cell receptor beta chains in this list originate from one sample, sequenced in a study of a mutant IDH1 vaccine in newly diagnosed glioma. Time point here: week 23, last vaccination. The study gave 300 ug of mutant IDH1 20-mer peptide per vaccine dose, with topical imiquimod. The table came from immunoSEQ multiplex PCR; TCRdb's copy has only in-frame clones and leaves some out. The data hold 50,000 to 60,000 clones, with 75% to 85% observed a single time. What these receptors recognize is not known. This sample comprised PBMCs, obtained from a glioma patient whose treatment included an IDH1 peptide vaccine. The source of these receptors is a man aged 40-49 years with glioma.

This rearrangement joins TRBV5-1 to TRBJ2-3, with TRBD2 matching over 8 bases. The CDR3 extends over 15 amino acids. The V and J ends lost 2 bases and 3 bases, in that order; junction bases with no gene match: 5. CDR1 SGHRS and CDR2 YFSETQ come from the germline V gene. DNA for the CDR3: TGCGCCAGCAGCTTTACGGGGGGGGATACAGATACGCAGTATTTT. It yields the protein CASSFTGGDTDTQYF.

This chain uses TRBV19 with TRBJ2-6; the match to TRBD1 covers 10 bases. The V gene's germline CDR1 is LNHDA and CDR2 SQIVND (reference sequence). This CDR3 has 17 residues. Trimming cost V 9 bases and J 0 bases; bases outside gene matches: 8. The CDR3 DNA reads as TGTGCCAGCGGGACAGGGGAGTTGGTCTCTGGGGCCAACGTCCTGACTTTC. Amino acids: CASGTGELVSGANVLTF.

This clone has just one count. The chain links TRBV7-2 to TRBJ2-5; D unresolved. Germline-derived CDR1 and CDR2 are SGHTA and FQGNSA. Between the trimmed V and J ends, which lost 5 bases and 1 base, there was a span of 11 bases. There are 14 residues in the CDR3. The CDR3 loop is CASSTQPFQETQYF. The CDR3, as DNA: TGTGCCAGCAGCACACAGCCCTTCCAAGAGACCCAGTACTTC.

This sequence joins TRBV15 and TRBJ2-1; 10 positions agree with TRBD1. J was trimmed by 7 bases and V by 0 bases; bases with no gene match: 3. This CDR3 has 15 residues. Germline CDR1 is LNHNV and CDR2 is YYDKDF (reference sequence). The CDR3 spells CATSRDRQGANEQFF. DNA of the CDR3: TGTGCCACCAGCAGAGATAGACAGGGGGCAAATGAGCAGTTCTTC.

The chain is built from TRBV19 and TRBJ2-3; TRBD1 matches 7 bases. Per germline, CDR1 LNHDA and CDR2 SQIVND (reference sequence). V shed 4 bases, J shed 3 bases, and the junction held 7 bases outside the gene matches. CDR3 size: 15 residues. The CDR3 loop is CASSSTGVWTDTQYF. CDR3 in DNA: TGTGCCAGTAGTAGCACAGGGGTTTGGACAGATACGCAGTATTTT.

This clone was detected once. The rearrangement links TRBV18 to TRBJ1-4, with D possibly TRBD1 on 6 matching bases. From germline, CDR1 is KGHSH and CDR2 LQKENI. The CDR3 is 15 amino acids. Trimming removed 3 bases from V and 5 bases from J, with 13 bases in between. CDR3 DNA sequence: TGTGCCAGCTCACCGTCGTTACAGGGAAATGAAAAACTGTTTTTT. This gives the protein CASSPSLQGNEKLFF.

The rearrangement links TRBV19 to TRBJ1-1; a weak D match, TRBD1 (6 bases). V was cut by 5 bases and J by 0 bases, with 13 bases left in between. The CDR3 spans 15 residues. Looked up from germline, CDR1 is LNHDA and CDR2 is SQIVND (reference sequence). The CDR3 spells CASSPEGQLNTEAFF. CDR3 nucleotide sequence: TGTGCCAGTAGTCCGGAAGGACAGTTGAACACTGAAGCTTTCTTT.

The chain is built from TRBV7-2 and TRBJ2-7, with D unresolved. The CDR3 has 15 amino acids. The germline V gene encodes CDR1 SGHTA and CDR2 FQGNSA. Trimming took 1 base from V and 3 from J, leaving 13 bases between them. The CDR3 DNA follows: TGTGCCAGCAGCTTAGTAAGGCAGGCAAACTACGAGCAGTACTTC. Translated, it gives CASSLVRQANYEQYF.

The chain recombines TRBV4-1 with TRBJ1-5; D not certain. V lost 0 bases and J 5 bases, leaving 8 bases between the germline ends. The CDR3 is 14 amino acids. Germline CDR1 reads MGHRA; CDR2 reads YSYEKL. In DNA, the CDR3 is TGCGCCAGCAGCCAAGACCACTGGGATCAGCCCCAGCATTTT. Protein sequence: CASSQDHWDQPQHF.

This chain connects TRBV7-9 to TRBJ2-1; 8 bases line up with TRBD1. Looked up from germline, CDR1 is SEHNR and CDR2 is FQNEAQ (reference sequence). This CDR3 is built from 12 residues. The V and J ends lost 10 bases and 6 bases, in that order; junction bases with no gene match: 5. The CDR3 nucleotides are TGTGCCAAAGACAGGGGCAGCAATGAGCAGTTCTTC. Its protein product is CAKDRGSNEQFF.

As DNA, the CDR3 is TGTGCCTGGAGTCTGGGGACAGGGGGCGGAACAGATACGCAGTATTTT. It specifies CAWSLGTGGGTDTQYF. The chain recombines TRBV30 with TRBJ2-3; 12 nucleotides align to TRBD1. This CDR3 spans 16 amino acids. The J segment lost 3 bases and the V segment lost 2 bases, leaving 6 bases of the junction unmatched. Germline V CDR1 and CDR2: GTSNPN, SVGIG (reference sequence).

This chain connects TRBV7-8 to TRBJ2-7; maybe TRBD2 (6 bases). The germline gives CDR1 SGHVS, CDR2 FQNEAQ. The CDR3 has 14 amino acids. V dropped 1 base and J dropped 2 bases, with 9 bases sitting between them. The CDR3 sequence: CASSLGTTAYEQYF. The CDR3, as DNA: TGTGCCAGCAGCTTAGGGACTACCGCCTACGAGCAGTACTTC.

The CDR3 bases are TGCAGCGTTGTCAGGGATGGGGAGACCCAGTACTTC. Its protein product is CSVVRDGETQYF. The chain uses TRBV29-1 and TRBJ2-5, with D possibly being TRBD1 (5 bases). CDR1 SQVTM and CDR2 ANQGSEA come from the germline V gene. CDR3 size: 12 residues. Trimming shortened V by 4 bases and J by 5 bases, and 11 bases separated the two germline ends. Together with reference TRBV29-1 and TRBJ2-5, the CDR3 gives the full variable domain: SAVISQKPSRDICQRGTSLTIQCQVDSQVTMMFWYRQQPGQSLTLIATANQGSEATYESGFVIDKFPISRPNLTFSTLTVSNMSPEDSSIYLCSVVRDGETQYFGPGTRLLVL.

V and J are TRBV10-2 and TRBJ2-5; TRBD1 is a possible D gene (8 bases). The CDR3 covers 14 residues. Germline V gives CDR1 WSHSY, CDR2 SAAADI. V lost 6 bases, J lost 5 bases, and 16 bases lay in between. CDR3 DNA sequence: TGCGCCAGCAGGAAACAGGGGGGAGGGGAGACCCAGTACTTC. Its protein is CASRKQGGGETQYF.

This clone was seen more than once but under ten times. V usage is TRBV10-3 and J usage is TRBJ1-6, with D hard to call. The CDR3 spans 13 residues. The germline CDR1 and CDR2 sequences are ENHRY and SYGVKD. The V gene lost 2 bases and the J gene lost 10 bases, with 9 bases spanning the gap. The CDR3 region has the DNA TGTGCCATCAGTGAGGGAATAAGGTCACCCCTCCACTTT. Its translation is CAISEGIRSPLHF.

This clone occurred a few times. The chain has TRBV6-5 and TRBJ2-7; 7 bases agree with TRBD1. The germline V gene has CDR1 MNHEY and CDR2 SVGAGI. With 8 bases clipped from V and 0 bases from J, the junction kept 4 bases outside the gene matches. This CDR3 is built from 13 residues. CDR3 protein: CASATGTSYEQYF. The CDR3 DNA reads as TGTGCCAGCGCGACAGGGACCTCCTACGAGCAGTACTTC.

In this sample, this clone turned up once. The J gene is TRBJ1-6, the V gene TRBV30; 9 positions match TRBD1. CDR3 size: 14 residues. Germline values: CDR1 GTSNPN, CDR2 SVGIG (reference sequence). V lost 3 bases, J lost 7 bases, and 4 bases stayed unmatched. For the CDR3, the DNA is TGTGCCTGGAGAATCGGGACAGGGAATTCACCCCTCCACTTT. Protein product: CAWRIGTGNSPLHF. Full variable domain (missing parts from reference TRBV30 and TRBJ1-6): SQTIHQWPATLVQPVGSPLSLECTVEGTSNPNLYWYRQAAGRGLQLLFYSVGIGQISSEVPQNLSASRPQDRQFILSSKKLLLSDSGFYLCAWRIGTGNSPLHFGNGTRLTVT.

This chain joins TRBV18 and TRBJ2-7; 8 bases agree with TRBD1. Germline loops: CDR1 KGHSH, CDR2 LQKENI. The V gene end was trimmed by 0 bases and the J gene end by 4 bases; junction bases not matched to a gene: 2. The CDR3 has 14 residues. The CDR3 is CASSPPDREYEQYF. The CDR3 DNA reads as TGTGCCAGCTCACCACCGGACAGGGAGTACGAGCAGTACTTC.

The sample holds a few counts of this clone. The rearrangement uses TRBV5-3 and TRBJ1-1; D is possibly TRBD1 (5 bases). TRBV5-3 is classed as an ORF, of uncertain function. The CDR3 runs to 14 residues. V dropped 4 bases and J dropped 1 base, with 11 bases sitting between them. CDR3 in DNA: TGTGCCAGAAGCATGGGACCTTGGAACACTGAAGCTTTCTTT. Protein product: CARSMGPWNTEAFF.

The chain uses TRBV6-1 and TRBJ2-7, with D perhaps matching TRBD1 (5 bases). In germline, CDR1 is MNHNS, CDR2 SASEGT. The V end was cut by 5 bases, the J end by 6 bases, with 11 bases between. The CDR3 has 12 amino acids. The CDR3 DNA reads TGTGCCAGCAGTTCCCAGGGTAGCGAGCAGTACTTC. Encoded protein: CASSSQGSEQYF.

This rearrangement joins TRBV29-1 to TRBJ1-2; TRBD1 is a possible D gene (6 bases). Germline V CDR1 and CDR2: SQVTM, ANQGSEA. This CDR3 has 14 amino acids. Trimming took 7 bases from V and 8 from J, leaving 23 bases between them. The CDR3 DNA reads as TGCAGCGCCTGGGGGCAGGGGTACGCGGGCGGCTACACCTTC. Translation gives CSAWGQGYAGGYTF.

The chain is built from TRBV27 and TRBJ2-7; D is ambiguous. Between the trimmed V and J ends, which lost 5 bases and 2 bases, there was a span of 7 bases. Germline assignment: CDR1 MNHEY and CDR2 SMNVEV (reference sequence). The CDR3 length is 12 residues. CDR3 protein: CASSGVPYEQYF. As DNA, the CDR3 is TGTGCCAGCAGTGGGGTCCCCTACGAGCAGTACTTC.